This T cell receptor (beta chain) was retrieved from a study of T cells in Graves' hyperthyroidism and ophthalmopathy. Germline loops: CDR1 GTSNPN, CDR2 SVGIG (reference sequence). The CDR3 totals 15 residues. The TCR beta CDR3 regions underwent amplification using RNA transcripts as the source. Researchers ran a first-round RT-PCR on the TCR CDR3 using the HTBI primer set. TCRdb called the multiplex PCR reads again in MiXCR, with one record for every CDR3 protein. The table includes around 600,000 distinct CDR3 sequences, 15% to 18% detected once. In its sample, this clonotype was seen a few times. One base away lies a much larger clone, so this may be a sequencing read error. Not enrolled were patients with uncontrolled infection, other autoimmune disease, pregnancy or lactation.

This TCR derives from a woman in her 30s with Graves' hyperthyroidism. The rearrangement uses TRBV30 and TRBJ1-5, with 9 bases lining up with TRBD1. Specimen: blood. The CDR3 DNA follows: TGTGCCTATACAACACAGGGGGCCAGCAATCAGTCCCAGCATTTT. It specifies CAYTTQGASNQSQHF.